The T cell receptor beta chain under discussion was sequenced for a study of human T cells and chemical hapten exposure. Study information: The upper back received 0.01% DPC by patch testing, with results read at 6 days. Study findings and constraints: There was no change with DPC sensitization in TCRs above 1 in 1000 frequency. In comparison with controls, expanded TCRs gave rise to a significantly larger number of large CDR3 similarity clusters.

Worth noting for this clonotype: What it binds is unknown.

Using its own MiXCR run on the RACE reads, TCRdb lists one record per CDR3 protein. Of approximately 110,000 distinct CDR3 sequences listed, roughly a tenth are singletons. Trimming removed 2 bases at V and 2 bases at J, with 9 bases between. Germline CDR1 reads KGHDR; CDR2 reads SFDVKD. The CDR3 has 14 residues. Time point denoted: patch test 2, 6 weeks after DPC sensitization. Noted treatment: therapeutic diphenylcyclopropenone sensitization with weekly scalp DPC. The receptor's source is a woman aged 40 to 55 with alopecia areata. Some clones in this sample may be carry-over from other donors' samples. The source material was whole blood, sampled in connection with sensitization to the hapten diphenylcyclopropenone (DPC). The chain joins TRBV24-1 to TRBJ2-7; D unresolved. The CDR3 here is CATSDSTETYEQYF. In nucleotides, the CDR3 is TGTGCCACCAGTGATTCCACAGAAACCTACGAGCAGTACTTC.